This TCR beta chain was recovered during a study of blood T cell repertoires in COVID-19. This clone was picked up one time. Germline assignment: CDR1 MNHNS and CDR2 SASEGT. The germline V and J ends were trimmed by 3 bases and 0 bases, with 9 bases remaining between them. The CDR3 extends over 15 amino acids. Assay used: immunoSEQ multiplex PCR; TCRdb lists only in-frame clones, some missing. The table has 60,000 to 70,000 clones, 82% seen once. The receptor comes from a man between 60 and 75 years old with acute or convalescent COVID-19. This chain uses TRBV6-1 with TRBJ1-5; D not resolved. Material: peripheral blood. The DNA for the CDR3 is TGTGCCAGCAGTGACAGACTAAATAGCAATCAGCCCCAGCATTTT. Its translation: CASSDRLNSNQPQHF.